This T cell receptor (beta chain) was recorded in a study of cytomegalovirus exposure and HLA in healthy donors. Findings of the study overall: Indistinguishable V segments, including TRBV6-2 and TRBV6-3, were excluded. Fewer than 20,000 TCR beta sequences were associated with HLA alleles at 0.05 false discovery rate in a later analysis. An Asian-associated ancestry cluster reportedly showed fewer N-insertions than the approximately 670-donor mean in a later analysis.

The length of the CDR3 is 14 residues. V was clipped by 6 bases and J by 2 bases, with 13 bases between them. The germline V gene has CDR1 MNHNS and CDR2 SASEGT. Points on this clone: Antigen unknown.

60 Vbeta and 13 Jbeta primers were used in PCR. The protocol was immunoSEQ multiplex PCR, while the TCRdb copy is restricted to in-frame clones and leaves out a portion. Among roughly 190,000 clones listed, 78% were seen once. Specimen: PBMCs. The V call is TRBV6-1, the J call TRBJ1-1; possibly TRBD1 for D (6 bases). This receptor was identified in a female donor in good health and CMV-seronegative. The CDR3 coding sequence is TGTGCCAGCAGGTTACAGGGCGGAAACACTGAAGCTTTCTTT. Its protein product is CASRLQGGNTEAFF.